A selection of T cell receptor beta chains follows, all from one sample in a study of blood T cell repertoires in COVID-19. Only in-frame clones appear in the TCRdb table, and some are missing; sequencing was by immunoSEQ multiplex PCR. The sample records about 500,000 clones, roughly nine tenths being singletons. The sequenced material came from peripheral blood. The receptor source for this set is a woman aged 50 to 60 with COVID-19, enrolled during active disease. CDR3s include the opening cysteine and the closing phenylalanine or tryptophan.

TRBJ2-3 TRBV10-1 CASSGPADTQYF
TRBJ2-2 TRBV7-9 CASSPGQIAHAGELFF
TRBJ1-5 TRBV19 CASSIGGGASNQPQHF
TRBJ1-1 TRBV18 CASSPGGVMNTEAFF
TRBJ1-6 TRBV27 CASGHPYNSPLHF
TRBJ1-5 TRBV10-3 CAISERQGGWQPQHF
TRBJ2-5 TRBV2 CASKLDRGTETQYF
TRBJ1-2 TRBV6-1 CASSEEGQGYGYTF
TRBJ2-5 TRBV6-5 CASETSGGVQETQYF
TRBJ1-2 TRBV6-5 CASRGTRGYTF
TRBJ1-1 TRBV27 CASSLARQGGTEAFF
TRBJ1-1 TRBV11-2 CASSWTGVSTEAFF
TRBJ1-2 TRBV9 CASSFQGGYTF
TRBJ2-2 TRBV19 CASMFGRGAGELFF
TRBJ2-7 TRBV5-1 CASSLTGGAVYEQYF
TRBJ2-2 TRBV4-2 CASSQEGTSGGTGELFF
TRBJ2-3 TRBV27 CASSRPGLRTDTQYF
TRBJ2-7 TRBV28 CASGERVGSYEQYF
TRBJ2-7 TRBV5-1 CASSRGGEGSEQYF
TRBJ2-2 TRBV7-9 CASSLWDRGAGELFF
TRBJ2-7 TRBV30 CAWNRVGEQYF
TRBJ2-7 TRBV5-1 CASSHQGPQGGYEQYF
TRBJ1-4 TRBV27 CASSVTGGLNEKLFF
TRBJ1-4 TRBV5-6 CASSSAGVTGEKLFF
TRBJ1-1 TRBV12-3/TRBV12-4 CASSTRDSEAFF
TRBJ2-3 TRBV11-3 CASSLGQGARLDTQYF
TRBJ2-3 TRBV7-9 CASISGRGGPTDTQYF
TRBJ2-2 TRBV4-1 CASSHHLAGGRGGELFF
TRBJ2-1 TRBV10-2 CASSERGQGYNEQFF
TRBJ2-1 TRBV3-1/TRBV3-2 CASSQGHGGGLYNEQFF
TRBJ1-1 TRBV5-6 CASSRGDIGRAEAFF
TRBJ2-3 TRBV28 CASSFYFQGVVDTQYF
TRBJ1-1 TRBV10-3 CAISEEQSLVNTEAFF
TRBJ1-1 TRBV7-8 CASSPPDRTTEAFF
TRBJ1-3 TRBV10-2 CASSEAGSGNTIYF
TRBJ1-5 TRBV5-5 CASSRTGQGSNQPQHF
TRBJ1-6 TRBV5-4 CASSLGQGSGSPLHF
TRBJ2-3 TRBV18 CASSPLVSDTQYF
TRBJ2-7 TRBV11-2 CASSLVLLAGPSSYEQYF
TRBJ1-1 TRBV19 CASSIVGGVTEAFF
TRBJ1-1 TRBV12-3/TRBV12-4 CASSSLLRGAFF
TRBJ1-4 TRBV7-8 CASSHIGENEKLFF
TRBJ1-2 TRBV7-9 CASSLEAARAIDGYTF
TRBJ2-3 TRBV10-3 CAIMAGESTDTQYF
TRBJ2-2 TRBV5-4 CASSPRDRGPGELFF
TRBJ2-3 TRBV5-1 CASSARPGGPDTQYF
TRBJ1-1 TRBV30 CAWSELGLGGNTEAFF
TRBJ1-1 TRBV9 CASSVGQGATEAFF
TRBJ1-2 TRBV27 CASRGTGDYGYTF
TRBJ2-1 TRBV7-2 CASTWGQGVNEQFF
TRBJ1-5 TRBV6-5 CASTLGQSNQPQHF
TRBJ1-1 TRBV2 CASIIQVNTEAFF
TRBJ1-5 TRBV10-3 CAISTDYSNQPQHF
TRBJ1-1 TRBV12-3/TRBV12-4 CASSLNFAEAFF
TRBJ1-1 TRBV7-9 CASSLGGGSTEAFF
TRBJ2-7 TRBV14 CASSRAGDSYEQYF
TRBJ2-7 TRBV6-6 CASSQGLAGNYEQYF
TRBJ1-1 TRBV29-1 CSVRTGNTEAFF